One T cell receptor (beta chain) is described in this entry. The antigen this receptor binds is unknown. No per-base quality is available; no much larger clone lies one base away. This entry is derived from a study of blood T cell repertoires in COVID-19 (dated by TCRdb to 2020 to 2022). Notes on the research overall: Samples from collaborators originated in the United States, Italy and Spain and spanned both the acute and convalescent phases of COVID-19. A freely available public database, intended as a resource for researchers studying the immune response to SARS-CoV-2, is where the repertoires were released. The material from the prospective study consisted of cDNA or gDNA derived from T cells, B-cell-depleted T cells, or PBMCs. Deeply sampled blood TCRbeta repertoires from subjects exposed to, actively infected with, or recovered from COVID-19 were included in the dataset. Where HLA class I and class II types were available, the types were taken from metadata supplied by the sample provider, not from assay-based typing. Nearly every sample came with metadata listing a de-identified subject ID, COVID-19 status, age in years and sex. Samples were obtained from the ongoing ImmuneRACE study (first 160 participants) and from over 1,000 subjects provided by 6 global collaborators.

TCRbeta CDR3 regions were amplified from genomic DNA by means of the immunoSEQ Assay, a bias-controlled multiplex PCR. The original pipeline was this. The number of nucleated cells in each sample was estimated by amplification of reference gene primers within the assay. To quantify the absolute abundance of each unique TCRbeta CDR3 rearrangement, sequence reads were collapsed and filtered. For each sample, productive Simpson clonality was calculated as the square root of Simpson's diversity index over productive rearrangements. As stored in TCRdb, this immuneACCESS dataset retains in-frame rearrangements with V and J assigned. A fraction of the clones does not appear; measured against another copy, unresolved V genes explain less than half of the discrepancy, and the remainder lacks a known reason. V and J calls and clone size are copied from that table; D and trimming were computed from the DNA. The sample table shows some 300,000 clones, and 70% to 90% are seen once. The ten top clones hold roughly 6.9% of the sample.

Another Seattle source contributed samples from volunteer blood donors who had recovered from COVID-19. Collaborating institutions collected whole blood in K2EDTA tubes following their own protocols. For TCRbeta analysis, collaborators shipped samples in one of three forms: frozen whole blood, isolated PBMCs, or DNA extracted from either of those sample types. What the authors observed across the whole study: The quantity of clinical and demographic metadata differed by source and by participant and was supplied without curation.

The junction carries 17 bases between V and J, which are trimmed by 3 bases and 6 bases respectively. The germline V gene specifies KGHSH as CDR1 and LQKENI as CDR2. Its CDR3 holds 15 amino acids, cysteine through phenylalanine. Solely the CDR3 DNA is kept, with 45 bases framed from the first base. The chain is assembled from TRBV18 and TRBJ1-1; the D gene is not confidently resolved. This TCR was recovered from a woman in her twenties or thirties who had recovered from COVID-19. The sample was peripheral blood. The CDR3 loop reads CASSPIEQIVSEAFF. Here is the DNA: TGTGCCAGCTCACCGATAGAACAGATAGTTTCTGAAGCTTTCTTT.